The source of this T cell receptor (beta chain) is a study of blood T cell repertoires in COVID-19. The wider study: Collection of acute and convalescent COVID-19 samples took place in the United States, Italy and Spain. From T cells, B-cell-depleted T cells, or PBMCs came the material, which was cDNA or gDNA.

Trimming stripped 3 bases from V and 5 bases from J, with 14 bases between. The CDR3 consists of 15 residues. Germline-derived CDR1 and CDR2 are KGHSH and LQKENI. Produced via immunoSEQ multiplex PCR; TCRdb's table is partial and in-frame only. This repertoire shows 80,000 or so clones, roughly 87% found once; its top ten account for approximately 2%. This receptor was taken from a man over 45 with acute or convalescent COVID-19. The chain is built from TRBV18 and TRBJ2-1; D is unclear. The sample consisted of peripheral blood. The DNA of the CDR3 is TGTGCCAGCTCACCGCAATTGGGCAGAAACAATGAGCAGTTCTTC. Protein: CASSPQLGRNNEQFF.